These 30 T cell receptor beta chains were sequenced from one sample in a study of T cell responses to AZD1222 COVID-19 vaccine. Method: immunoSEQ multiplex PCR; TCRdb's copy keeps in-frame clones and lacks some. The top ten clones hold approximately 3% of a sample with 90,000 to 130,000 clones, around nine tenths of them seen once. The source was peripheral blood, collected on day 0 of AZD1222 vaccination. These receptors all stem from an adult in good health.

The rearrangement links TRBV18 to TRBJ2-7, with 11 bases fitting TRBD2. Germline lookup yields CDR1 KGHSH and CDR2 LQKENI. CDR3 size: 14 residues. V trimming: 5 bases; J trimming: 2 bases; junction bases outside the gene matches: 2. CDR3: CASSMTSGAYEQYF. CDR3 bases: TGTGCCAGCTCAATGACTAGCGGGGCCTACGAGCAGTACTTC.

This chain joins TRBV7-9 and TRBJ2-3; 10 bases match TRBD2. Looked up from germline, CDR1 is SEHNR and CDR2 is FQNEAQ (reference sequence). This CDR3 is 17 amino acids long. Trimming cost V 5 bases and J 3 bases; bases outside gene matches: 11. The DNA of the CDR3 is TGTGCCAGCAGCCGGACTGAACTAGCGGGAATGACAGATACGCAGTATTTT. Residues: CASSRTELAGMTDTQYF. The variable domain in full, completed from reference TRBV7-9 and TRBJ2-3, reads DTGVSQNPRHKITKRGQNVTFRCDPISEHNRLYWYRQTLGQGPEFLTYFQNEAQLEKSRLLSDRFSAERPKGSFSTLEIQRTEQGDSAMYLCASSRTELAGMTDTQYFGPGTRLTVL.

This clone was recorded only once. The V gene is TRBV7-9, the J gene TRBJ2-3; a weak D match, TRBD1 (5 bases). The germline V gene has CDR1 SEHNR and CDR2 FQNEAQ (reference sequence). The CDR3 covers 16 residues. V lost 5 bases and J 2 bases, leaving 17 bases between the germline ends. For the CDR3, the DNA is TGTGCCAGCAGCCCGTCCCGGAAAGGGGACACAGATACGCAGTATTTT. Its protein is CASSPSRKGDTDTQYF.

V and J are TRBV6-5 and TRBJ2-7, with D possibly being TRBD1 or TRBD2 (5 bases each). Trimming cost V 0 bases and J 5 bases, with 17 bases left between them. This CDR3 is built from 16 residues. Germline values: CDR1 MNHEY, CDR2 SVGAGI. The CDR3 nucleotides are TGTGCCAGCAGTTACTCGACAGTGGCAGGGACCCACGAGCAGTACTTC. Translating it yields CASSYSTVAGTHEQYF.

V gene TRBV27 combines with J gene TRBJ2-1; 9 bases match TRBD1. CDR3 length equals 16 residues. Trimming cost V 6 bases and J 10 bases; bases outside gene matches: 16. Germline V gene sequence: CDR1 MNHEY, CDR2 SMNVEV (reference sequence). The CDR3 DNA follows: TGTGCCAGCAGCCGGCCGTCGGGACAGGGCCGGGGAGAGCAGTTCTTC. This codes for CASSRPSGQGRGEQFF.

This chain joins TRBV3-1 (or the pseudogene TRBV3-2) and TRBJ1-1; possible D gene TRBD1, 5 bases. CDR3 length equals 13 residues. Germline V gene data show CDR1 as LGHDT and CDR2 as YNNKEL (reference sequence). The germline V and J ends were trimmed by 0 bases and 8 bases, with 10 bases remaining between them. CDR3 nucleotides: TGTGCCAGCAGCCAAGAAGGGGTAGGGGAAGCTTTCTTT. It translates to CASSQEGVGEAFF.

The genes are TRBV15 and TRBJ2-1, with D possibly being TRBD2 (7 bases). Germline CDR1 reads LNHNV; CDR2 reads YYDKDF (reference sequence). This CDR3 comprises 16 residues. V was shortened by 3 bases and J by 3 bases, with 15 bases between the two germline ends. The CDR3 sequence is CATSSAGAVNYNEQFF. In DNA form, the CDR3 reads TGTGCCACCAGCAGCGCGGGGGCTGTTAACTACAATGAGCAGTTCTTC.

In this sample, this clone turned up a few times. The chain carries TRBV10-1 and TRBJ2-5; weak D call: TRBD1 (6 bases). The CDR3 extends over 14 amino acids. Between the trimmed V and J ends, which lost 6 bases and 2 bases, there was a span of 13 bases. Germline CDR1 reads WNHNN; CDR2 reads SYGVQD (reference sequence). CDR3 region: CASSPGQPQETQYF. The CDR3 nucleotides read TGCGCCAGCAGCCCCGGACAGCCACAAGAGACCCAGTACTTC.

This chain uses TRBV5-1 with TRBJ2-3; possible D gene TRBD1, 6 bases. V dropped 0 bases and J dropped 2 bases, with 10 bases sitting between them. CDR3 length: 15 residues. Germline-derived CDR1 and CDR2 are SGHRS and YFSETQ. CDR3 nucleotides: TGCGCCAGCAGCTTGGATCAGGGGAACACAGATACGCAGTATTTT. It codes for CASSLDQGNTDTQYF. Drawing the rest from reference TRBV5-1 and TRBJ2-3, the complete variable domain is KAGVTQTPRYLIKTRGQQVTLSCSPISGHRSVSWYQQTPGQGLQFLFEYFSETQRNKGNFPGRFSGRQFSNSRSEMNVSTLELGDSALYLCASSLDQGNTDTQYFGPGTRLTVL.

The chain employs TRBV3-1 (or the pseudogene TRBV3-2) and TRBJ1-6, with 7 bases aligning to TRBD1. V shed 1 base, J shed 1 base, and the junction held 10 bases outside the gene matches. Germline values: CDR1 LGHDT, CDR2 YNNKEL (reference sequence). The CDR3 is 19 residues long. CDR3 residues: CASSQGWERQGSYNSPLHF. The CDR3, as DNA: TGTGCCAGCAGCCAAGGTTGGGAAAGACAGGGATCCTATAATTCACCCCTCCACTTT.

This chain connects TRBV7-2 to TRBJ1-1, with TRBD1 as a possible D gene (5 bases). Trimming took off 6 bases at V and 0 bases at J, with 14 bases between the two ends. CDR1 is SGHTA and CDR2 is FQGNSA in the germline V gene. CDR3 length: 15 amino acids. The CDR3 is CASRAQGRMNTEAFF. CDR3 nucleotides: TGTGCCAGCAGGGCTCAGGGACGGATGAACACTGAAGCTTTCTTT.

This clone was seen once. The chain employs TRBV6-6 and TRBJ1-2; possible D gene TRBD1, 5 bases. V was cut by 2 bases and J by 14 bases, with 12 bases left in between. The CDR3 runs 11 residues. Germline CDR1 is MNHNY and CDR2 is SVGAGI (reference sequence). As DNA, the CDR3 is TGTGCCAGCAGTTACAGACAGAGCCCAACCTTC. Protein sequence: CASSYRQSPTF.

V usage is TRBV5-1 and J usage is TRBJ2-3, with TRBD2 matching 10 bases. The J segment lost 1 base and the V segment lost 0 bases, leaving 2 bases of the junction unmatched. CDR3 length: 16 residues. Per germline, CDR1 SGHRS and CDR2 YFSETQ. The chain's CDR3 is CASSLEGTSGTDTQYF. The CDR3 DNA is TGCGCCAGCAGCTTGGAAGGGACTAGCGGCACAGATACGCAGTATTTT.

Here the CDR3 reads CASSPLGARGEKYGYTF. DNA for the CDR3: TGTGCCAGCTCTCCCCTGGGGGCCCGGGGAGAAAAGTACGGCTACACCTTC. The chain links TRBV9 to TRBJ1-2; D is possibly TRBD1 (6 bases). Germline values: CDR1 SGDLS, CDR2 YYNGEE. The CDR3 extends over 17 amino acids. The germline V and J ends were trimmed by 7 bases and 8 bases, with 30 bases remaining between them.

This sequence joins TRBV24-1 and TRBJ2-1; TRBD1 aligns across 12 bases. Trimming took 5 bases from V and 8 from J; bases not matched to a gene: 30. The CDR3 length is 23 residues. The germline V gene has CDR1 KGHDR and CDR2 SFDVKD. The CDR3 spells CATSALGTGGEKGLVHRLDEQFF. Here the CDR3 DNA reads TGTGCCACCAGTGCCCTCGGGACAGGGGGCGAAAAAGGTCTGGTACACAGGTTGGATGAGCAGTTCTTC.

The chain carries TRBV6-2 or TRBV6-3 and TRBJ2-2, with D unresolved. CDR1 is MNHEY, CDR2 SVGEGT, per germline. V gave up 0 bases and J gave up 3 bases, with 8 bases separating them. The CDR3 is made up of 15 amino acids. CDR3 nucleotides: TGTGCCAGCAGTTACTCGAGGCTAGACACCGGGGAGCTGTTTTTT. Translation: CASSYSRLDTGELFF.

V is TRBV7-2 and J is TRBJ2-5, with D hard to call. The CDR3 spans 15 residues. Per the germline V gene, CDR1 is SGHTA and CDR2 is FQGNSA. V was cut by 1 base and J by 2 bases, with 11 bases left in between. Here the CDR3 DNA reads TGTGCCAGCAGCTTAGTCCGTTCGAGGCAAGAGACCCAGTACTTC. Translation gives CASSLVRSRQETQYF.

The chain couples TRBV28 to TRBJ1-1; D perhaps matches TRBD1 (6 bases). This CDR3 has 15 residues. V dropped 5 bases and J dropped 7 bases, with 20 bases sitting between them. Germline V lookup: CDR1 MDHEN, CDR2 SYDVKM. This chain's CDR3 is CASSPSTGGLLEAFF. In nucleotides, the CDR3 is TGTGCCAGCAGTCCGTCGACAGGCGGGCTACTTGAAGCTTTCTTT.

The chain combines TRBV14 with TRBJ1-5; possibly TRBD1 for D (5 bases). Germline lookup yields CDR1 SGHDN and CDR2 FVKESK. V was shortened by 4 bases and J by 4 bases, with 8 bases between the two germline ends. The CDR3 covers 13 residues. CDR3: CASSLAGNQPQHF. The CDR3 DNA reads TGTGCCAGCAGCCTTGCAGGGAATCAGCCCCAGCATTTT.

The chain recombines TRBV5-5 with TRBJ1-6; the D is unclear. The CDR3 extends over 15 amino acids. In germline, CDR1 is SGHKS, CDR2 YYEKEE (reference sequence). V lost 1 base, J lost 3 bases, and 8 bases lay in between. The CDR3: CASSLPGNYNSPLHF. The DNA of the CDR3 is TGTGCCAGCAGCTTGCCGGGGAACTATAATTCACCCCTCCACTTT.

This sequence joins TRBV9 and TRBJ2-2; 11 bases agree with TRBD1. The CDR3 has 15 residues. With 4 bases clipped from V and 6 bases from J, the junction kept 5 bases outside the gene matches. Germline V gene lookup returns CDR1 SGDLS and CDR2 YYNGEE. CDR3 amino acids: CASSRTGGAAGELFF. CDR3 in DNA: TGTGCCAGCAGCCGGACAGGGGGCGCAGCCGGGGAGCTGTTTTTT.

The chain uses TRBV27 and TRBJ1-3; no clear D gene. CDR3 length: 13 residues. Germline CDR1 and CDR2: MNHEY and SMNVEV (reference sequence). Deletions cut 5 bases from V and 4 bases from J, with 9 bases between. In DNA, the CDR3 is TGTGCCAGCAGTCAGGCTCAGGGAAACACCATATATTTT. Its protein is CASSQAQGNTIYF.

This chain connects TRBV19 to TRBJ2-3; maybe TRBD1 (6 bases). V was shortened by 7 bases and J by 3 bases, with 11 bases between the two germline ends. This CDR3 comprises 13 residues. In germline, CDR1 is LNHDA, CDR2 SQIVND (reference sequence). CDR3 residues: CASNTQGTDTQYF. DNA of the CDR3: TGTGCCAGTAATACACAGGGTACAGATACGCAGTATTTT.

The chain has TRBV19 and TRBJ1-5; D unresolved. Per germline, CDR1 LNHDA and CDR2 SQIVND (reference sequence). The V gene lost 6 bases and the J gene lost 4 bases, with 13 bases spanning the gap. This CDR3 comprises 14 residues. The CDR3 is CASRMVAANQPQHF. The CDR3 nucleotides read TGTGCCAGTAGAATGGTCGCAGCTAATCAGCCCCAGCATTTT.

V and J are TRBV30 and TRBJ1-5; D not resolved. The germline CDR1 and CDR2 sequences are GTSNPN and SVGIG (reference sequence). Deletions cut 3 bases from V and 0 bases from J, with 9 bases between. The CDR3 is 14 residues long. The CDR3 DNA follows: TGTGCCTGGAGCTCGGCAGTTAGCAATCAGCCCCAGCATTTT. Protein: CAWSSAVSNQPQHF. The full variable domain, its missing parts supplied by reference TRBV30 and TRBJ1-5, is SQTIHQWPATLVQPVGSPLSLECTVEGTSNPNLYWYRQAAGRGLQLLFYSVGIGQISSEVPQNLSASRPQDRQFILSSKKLLLSDSGFYLCAWSSAVSNQPQHFGDGTRLSIL.

This rearrangement joins TRBV9 to TRBJ1-1; D gene ambiguous. The CDR3 has 15 residues. V dropped 1 base and J dropped 0 bases, with 10 bases sitting between them. The germline V gene encodes CDR1 SGDLS and CDR2 YYNGEE. Here the CDR3 reads CASSVLENLNTEAFF. DNA of the CDR3: TGTGCCAGCAGCGTACTTGAGAATCTGAACACTGAAGCTTTCTTT.

The gene calls are TRBV7-2 and TRBJ2-3; D uncertain. Germline CDR1 reads SGHTA; CDR2 reads FQGNSA. The CDR3 extends over 12 amino acids. V lost 6 bases, J lost 1 base, and 5 bases lay in between. The CDR3 DNA reads TGTGCCAGCAGGCTGGGCACAGATACGCAGTATTTT. This codes for CASRLGTDTQYF.

This clone was observed once. The rearrangement uses TRBV29-1 and TRBJ2-2; TRBD1 matches at 8 bases. J gave up 3 bases and V 1 base, and 1 base lay outside the gene matches. Germline CDR1 is SQVTM and CDR2 is ANQGSEA. This CDR3 is 14 amino acids long. The CDR3 sequence is CSVEGTGYTGELFF. In DNA form, the CDR3 reads TGCAGCGTTGAAGGGACAGGGTACACCGGGGAGCTGTTTTTT.

This chain links TRBV2 with TRBJ2-3; 8 bases align to TRBD1. The V segment lost 7 bases and the J segment 5 bases; nucleotides outside the gene matches: 11. The germline gives CDR1 SNHLY, CDR2 FYNNEI. This CDR3 comprises 15 residues. The CDR3: CASTFRGQSRDTQYF. DNA for the CDR3: TGTGCCAGCACTTTCAGGGGGCAGTCCAGAGATACGCAGTATTTT.

The chain links TRBV6-2 or TRBV6-3 to TRBJ2-2; TRBD1 might be the D (5 bases). Per the germline V gene, CDR1 is MNHEY and CDR2 is SVGEGT. V shed 5 bases and J shed 3 bases, with 10 bases lying between them. The CDR3 has 14 amino acids. This CDR3 is CASSKDSHTGELFF. The CDR3 DNA follows: TGTGCCAGCAGTAAAGACAGTCACACCGGGGAGCTGTTTTTT.